Each of the 5 T cell receptor beta chains below was sequenced from the same sample in a study of blood T cell repertoires in COVID-19. Profiled with immunoSEQ multiplex PCR; TCRdb holds only in-frame clones, not every one. The data contain roughly 280,000 clones, just under 90% of them singletons. The sample was PBMCs or T cells enriched from blood (not recorded which). The source is a woman in her sixties who had recovered from COVID-19.

This chain connects TRBV11-2 to TRBJ2-1; D gene unclear. This CDR3 contains 15 residues. Germline V gene lookup returns CDR1 SGHAT and CDR2 FQNNGV. V shed 0 bases and J shed 5 bases, with 11 bases lying between them. CDR3 residues: CASSLDVTANNEQFF. Here the CDR3 DNA reads TGTGCCAGCAGCTTAGATGTTACAGCTAACAATGAGCAGTTCTTC.

V is TRBV28 and J is TRBJ1-5; maybe TRBD1 (5 bases). CDR3 length: 15 amino acids. Germline assignment: CDR1 MDHEN and CDR2 SYDVKM. Between the trimmed V and J ends, which lost 2 bases and 3 bases, there was a span of 11 bases. This CDR3 reads CASSLEAGPNQPQHF. The DNA of the CDR3 is TGTGCCAGCAGTTTAGAGGCGGGACCCAATCAGCCCCAGCATTTT.

The chain has TRBV6-5 and TRBJ1-1; TRBD1 is a possible D gene (6 bases). The ends were cut back, 2 bases at V and 8 bases at J, with 12 bases in the middle. Germline V gene lookup returns CDR1 MNHEY and CDR2 SVGAGI. The CDR3 sequence is 13 residues long. The CDR3 here is CASSYPPDREAFF. For the CDR3, the DNA is TGTGCCAGCAGTTACCCCCCGGACAGAGAAGCTTTCTTT.

This clone was detected once. The chain's CDR3 is CASSSLRGGRNEQYF. DNA of the CDR3: TGTGCCAGCAGCTCCCTACGGGGCGGGAGAAACGAGCAGTACTTC. The chain links TRBV5-6 to TRBJ2-7; 7 nucleotides align to TRBD2. Germline CDR1 reads SGHDT; CDR2 reads YYEEEE. V gave up 3 bases and J gave up 5 bases; unmatched junction bases: 11. This CDR3 contains 15 residues.

The chain is built from TRBV30 and TRBJ1-5, with D hard to call. V lost 0 bases, J lost 2 bases, and 11 bases lay in between. Germline values: CDR1 GTSNPN, CDR2 SVGIG (reference sequence). The CDR3 contains 15 residues. CDR3 residues: CAWSVNSPGNQPQHF. CDR3 nucleotides: TGTGCCTGGAGTGTAAACTCGCCCGGCAATCAGCCCCAGCATTTT. The full variable domain, its missing parts supplied by reference TRBV30 and TRBJ1-5, is SQTIHQWPATLVQPVGSPLSLECTVEGTSNPNLYWYRQAAGRGLQLLFYSVGIGQISSEVPQNLSASRPQDRQFILSSKKLLLSDSGFYLCAWSVNSPGNQPQHFGDGTRLSIL.